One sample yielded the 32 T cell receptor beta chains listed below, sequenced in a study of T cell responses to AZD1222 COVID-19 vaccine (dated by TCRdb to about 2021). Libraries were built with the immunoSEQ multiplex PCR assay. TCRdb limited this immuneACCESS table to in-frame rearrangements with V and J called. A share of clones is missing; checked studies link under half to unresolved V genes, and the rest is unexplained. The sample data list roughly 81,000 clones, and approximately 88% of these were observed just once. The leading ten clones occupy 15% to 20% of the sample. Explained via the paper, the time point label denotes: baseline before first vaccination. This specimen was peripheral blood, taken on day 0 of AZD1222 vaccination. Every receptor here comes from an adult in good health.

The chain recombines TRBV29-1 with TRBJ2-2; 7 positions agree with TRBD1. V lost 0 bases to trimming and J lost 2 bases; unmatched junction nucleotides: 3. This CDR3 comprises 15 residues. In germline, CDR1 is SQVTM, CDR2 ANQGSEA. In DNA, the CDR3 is TGCAGCGTTGAAGAAAGAGGGGGCAACACCGGGGAGCTGTTTTTT. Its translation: CSVEERGGNTGELFF.

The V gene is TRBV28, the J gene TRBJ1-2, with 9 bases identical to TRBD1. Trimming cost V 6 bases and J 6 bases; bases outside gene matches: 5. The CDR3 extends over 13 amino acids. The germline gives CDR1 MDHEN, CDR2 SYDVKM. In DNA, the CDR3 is TGTGCCAGCAGGACACAGGGGGCTGATGGCTACACCTTC. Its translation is CASRTQGADGYTF.

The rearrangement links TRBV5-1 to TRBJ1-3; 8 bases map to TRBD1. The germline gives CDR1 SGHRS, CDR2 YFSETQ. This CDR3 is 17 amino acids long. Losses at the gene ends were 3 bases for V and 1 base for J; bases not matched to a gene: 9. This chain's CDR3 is CASSYGTGAGSGNTIYF. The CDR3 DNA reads TGCGCCAGCAGCTATGGGACAGGTGCAGGATCTGGAAACACCATATATTTT.

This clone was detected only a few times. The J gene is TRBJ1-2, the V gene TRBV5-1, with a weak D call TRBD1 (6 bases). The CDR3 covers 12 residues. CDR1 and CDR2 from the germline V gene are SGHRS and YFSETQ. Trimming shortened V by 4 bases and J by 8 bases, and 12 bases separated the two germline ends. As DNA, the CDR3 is TGCGCCAGCAGCCCGGTAGGGGGAGGCTACACCTTC. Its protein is CASSPVGGGYTF.

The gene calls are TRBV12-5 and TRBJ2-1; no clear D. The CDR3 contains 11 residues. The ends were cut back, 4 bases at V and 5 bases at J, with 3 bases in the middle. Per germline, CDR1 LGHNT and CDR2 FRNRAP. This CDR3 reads CASGSDNEQFF. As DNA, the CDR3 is TGTGCTAGTGGTTCTGACAATGAGCAGTTCTTC.

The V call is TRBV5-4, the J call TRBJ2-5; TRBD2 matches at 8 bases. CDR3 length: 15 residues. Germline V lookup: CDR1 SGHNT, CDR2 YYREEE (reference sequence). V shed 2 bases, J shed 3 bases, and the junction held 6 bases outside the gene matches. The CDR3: CASSFMSGGEETQYF. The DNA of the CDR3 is TGTGCCAGCAGCTTCATGTCGGGAGGGGAAGAGACCCAGTACTTC.

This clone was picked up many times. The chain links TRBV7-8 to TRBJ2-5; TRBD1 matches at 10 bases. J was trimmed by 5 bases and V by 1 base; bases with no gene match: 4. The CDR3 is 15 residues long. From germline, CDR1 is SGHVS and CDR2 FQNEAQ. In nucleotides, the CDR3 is TGTGCCAGCAGCTTAGTAGGACAGGGGGGCGAGACCCAGTACTTC. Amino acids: CASSLVGQGGETQYF.

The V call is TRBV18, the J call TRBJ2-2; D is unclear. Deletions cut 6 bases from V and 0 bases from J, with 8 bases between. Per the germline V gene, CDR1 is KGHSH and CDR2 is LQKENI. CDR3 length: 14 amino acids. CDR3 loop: CASSPDSNTGELFF. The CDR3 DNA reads TGTGCCAGCTCGCCCGACTCGAACACCGGGGAGCTGTTTTTT.

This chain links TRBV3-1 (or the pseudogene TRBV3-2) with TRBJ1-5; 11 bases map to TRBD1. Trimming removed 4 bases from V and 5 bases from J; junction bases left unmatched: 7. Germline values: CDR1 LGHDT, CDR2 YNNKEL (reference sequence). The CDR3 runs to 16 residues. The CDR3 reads CASSPGTGGVHQPQHF. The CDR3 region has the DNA TGTGCCAGCAGCCCGGGGACAGGGGGGGTCCATCAGCCCCAGCATTTT.

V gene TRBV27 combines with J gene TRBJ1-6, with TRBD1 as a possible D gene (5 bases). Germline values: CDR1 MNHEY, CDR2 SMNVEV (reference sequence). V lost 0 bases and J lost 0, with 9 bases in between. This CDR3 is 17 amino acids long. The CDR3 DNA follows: TGTGCCAGCAGTTTATCGGGGGTTAGCTCCTATAATTCACCCCTCCACTTT. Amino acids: CASSLSGVSSYNSPLHF.

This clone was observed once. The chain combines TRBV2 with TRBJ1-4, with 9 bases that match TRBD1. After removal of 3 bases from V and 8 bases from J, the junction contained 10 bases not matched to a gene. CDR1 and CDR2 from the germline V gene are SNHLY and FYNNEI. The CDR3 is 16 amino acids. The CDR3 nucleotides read TGTGCCAGCAGTGAGTACAGGGGGCGGCTACGGGAAAAACTGTTTTTT. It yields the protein CASSEYRGRLREKLFF.

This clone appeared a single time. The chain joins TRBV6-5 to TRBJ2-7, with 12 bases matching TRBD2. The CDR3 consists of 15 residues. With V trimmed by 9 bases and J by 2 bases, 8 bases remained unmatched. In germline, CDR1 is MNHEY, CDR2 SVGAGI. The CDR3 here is CASSLTSGRTYEQYF. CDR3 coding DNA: TGTGCCAGTTCCCTGACTAGCGGGAGAACCTACGAGCAGTACTTC.

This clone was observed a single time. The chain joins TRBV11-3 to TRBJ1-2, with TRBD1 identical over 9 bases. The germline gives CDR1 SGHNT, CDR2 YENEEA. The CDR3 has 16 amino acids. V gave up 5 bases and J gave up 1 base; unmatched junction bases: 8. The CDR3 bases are TGTGCCAGCAGCCCACCGGACAGGGGACATAACTATGGCTACACCTTC. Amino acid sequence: CASSPPDRGHNYGYTF. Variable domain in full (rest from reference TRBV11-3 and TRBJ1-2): EAGVVQSPRYKIIEKKQPVAFWCNPISGHNTLYWYLQNLGQGPELLIRYENEEAVDDSQLPKDRFSAERLKGVDSTLKIQPAELGDSAVYLCASSPPDRGHNYGYTFGSGTRLTVV.

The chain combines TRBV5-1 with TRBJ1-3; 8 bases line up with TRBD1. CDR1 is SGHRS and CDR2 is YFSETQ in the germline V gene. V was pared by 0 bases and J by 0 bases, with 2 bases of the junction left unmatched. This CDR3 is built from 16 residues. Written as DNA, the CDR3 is TGCGCCAGCAGCTTGGCCGGGACAGGCTCTGGAAACACCATATATTTT. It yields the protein CASSLAGTGSGNTIYF. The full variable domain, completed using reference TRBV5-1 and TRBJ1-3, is KAGVTQTPRYLIKTRGQQVTLSCSPISGHRSVSWYQQTPGQGLQFLFEYFSETQRNKGNFPGRFSGRQFSNSRSEMNVSTLELGDSALYLCASSLAGTGSGNTIYFGEGSWLTVV.

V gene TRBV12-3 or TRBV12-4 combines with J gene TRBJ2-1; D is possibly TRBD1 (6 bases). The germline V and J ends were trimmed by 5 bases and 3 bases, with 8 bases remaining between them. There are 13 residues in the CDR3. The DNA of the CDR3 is TGTGCCAGCAGTACGGACAGCTACAATGAGCAGTTCTTC. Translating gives CASSTDSYNEQFF.

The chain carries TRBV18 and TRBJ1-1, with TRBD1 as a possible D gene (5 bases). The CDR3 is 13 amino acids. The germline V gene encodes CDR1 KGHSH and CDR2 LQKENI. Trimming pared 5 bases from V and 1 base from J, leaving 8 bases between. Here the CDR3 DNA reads TGTGCCAGCTCAGGGGGGACGAACACTGAAGCTTTCTTT. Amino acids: CASSGGTNTEAFF.

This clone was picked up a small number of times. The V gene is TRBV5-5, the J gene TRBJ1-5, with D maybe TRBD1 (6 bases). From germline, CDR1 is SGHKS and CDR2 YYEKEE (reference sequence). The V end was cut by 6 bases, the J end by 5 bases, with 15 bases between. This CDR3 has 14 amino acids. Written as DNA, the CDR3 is TGTGCCAGCACCATAGGCAGGGGTGATCAGCCCCAGCATTTT. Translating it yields CASTIGRGDQPQHF.

The CDR3 nucleotides read TGTGCCAGTAACATCCCCCTTACACAGGGGAACACTGAAGCTTTCTTT. Protein sequence: CASNIPLTQGNTEAFF. V usage is TRBV19 and J usage is TRBJ1-1, with a possible D match to TRBD1 (6 bases). The ends were cut back, 7 bases at V and 1 base at J, with 19 bases in the middle. Per germline, CDR1 LNHDA and CDR2 SQIVND (reference sequence). The length of the CDR3 is 16 residues.

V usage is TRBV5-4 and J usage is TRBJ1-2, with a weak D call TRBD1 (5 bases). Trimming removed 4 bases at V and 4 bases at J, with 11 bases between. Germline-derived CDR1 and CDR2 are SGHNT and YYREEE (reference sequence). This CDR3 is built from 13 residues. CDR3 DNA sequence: TGTGCCAGCAGCCCGAGGGGAAGCTATGGCTACACCTTC. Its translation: CASSPRGSYGYTF.

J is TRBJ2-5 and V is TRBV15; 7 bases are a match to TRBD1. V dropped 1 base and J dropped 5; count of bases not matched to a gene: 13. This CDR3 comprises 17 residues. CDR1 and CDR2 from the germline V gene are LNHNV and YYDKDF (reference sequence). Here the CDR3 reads CATSRVGQGVPRETQYF. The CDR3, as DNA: TGTGCCACCAGCAGAGTTGGGCAGGGGGTCCCTCGGGAGACCCAGTACTTC.

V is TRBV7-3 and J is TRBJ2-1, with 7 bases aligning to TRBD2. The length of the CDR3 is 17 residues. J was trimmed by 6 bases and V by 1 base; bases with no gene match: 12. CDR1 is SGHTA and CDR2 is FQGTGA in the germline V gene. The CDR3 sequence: CASSLMGGAGVRNEQFF. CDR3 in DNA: TGTGCCAGCAGCTTAATGGGTGGGGCGGGAGTTCGCAATGAGCAGTTCTTC.

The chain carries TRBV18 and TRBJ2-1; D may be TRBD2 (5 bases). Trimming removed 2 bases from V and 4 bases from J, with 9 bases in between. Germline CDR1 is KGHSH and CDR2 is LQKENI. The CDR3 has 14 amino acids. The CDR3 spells CASSPYEGYNEQFF. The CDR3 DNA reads TGTGCCAGCTCACCATATGAGGGTTACAATGAGCAGTTCTTC.

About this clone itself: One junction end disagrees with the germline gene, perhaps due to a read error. The CDR3 DNA follows: TGCAGCGTCGGAGGACAGGGGTCACCACTCTTC. Translation gives CSVGGQGSPLF. The rearrangement links TRBV29-1 to TRBJ2-1, with 9 nucleotides matching TRBD1. This CDR3 has 11 residues. Germline lookup yields CDR1 SQVTM and CDR2 ANQGSEA.

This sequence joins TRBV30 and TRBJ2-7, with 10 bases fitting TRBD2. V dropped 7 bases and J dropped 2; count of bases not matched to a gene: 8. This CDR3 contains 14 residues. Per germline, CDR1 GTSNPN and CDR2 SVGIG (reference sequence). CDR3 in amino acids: CASRGLAETYEQYF. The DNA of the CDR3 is TGTGCCTCGCGAGGACTAGCGGAAACCTACGAGCAGTACTTC.

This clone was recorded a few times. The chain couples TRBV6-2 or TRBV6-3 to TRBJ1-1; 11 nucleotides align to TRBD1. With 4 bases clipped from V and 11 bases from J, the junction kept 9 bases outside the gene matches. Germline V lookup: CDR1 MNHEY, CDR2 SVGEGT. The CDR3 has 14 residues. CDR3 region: CASSSGQGARAAFF. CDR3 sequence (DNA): TGTGCCAGCAGTTCAGGACAGGGGGCACGGGCGGCTTTCTTT.

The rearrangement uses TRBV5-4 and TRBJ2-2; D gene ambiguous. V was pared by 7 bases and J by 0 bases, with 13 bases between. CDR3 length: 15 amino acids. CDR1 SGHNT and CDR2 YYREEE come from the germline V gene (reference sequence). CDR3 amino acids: CASQKGEPNTGELFF. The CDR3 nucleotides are TGTGCCAGCCAAAAGGGCGAACCGAACACCGGGGAGCTGTTTTTT.

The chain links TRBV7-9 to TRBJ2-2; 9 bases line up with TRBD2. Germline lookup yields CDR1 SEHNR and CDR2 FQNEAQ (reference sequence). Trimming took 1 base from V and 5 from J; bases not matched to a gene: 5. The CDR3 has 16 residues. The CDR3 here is CASSLGIAGATGELFF. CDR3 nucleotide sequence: TGTGCCAGCAGCTTAGGAATAGCGGGAGCTACCGGGGAGCTGTTTTTT.

CDR3 coding DNA: TGTGCCACCAGTTCCGGACTAGCGGGAGTCAATGAGCAGTTCTTC. Translation gives CATSSGLAGVNEQFF. The chain couples TRBV24-1 to TRBJ2-1, with 13 bases aligning to TRBD2. The CDR3 consists of 15 residues. V shed 6 bases and J 6 bases; nucleotides not matched to a gene: 4. CDR1 KGHDR and CDR2 SFDVKD come from the germline V gene.

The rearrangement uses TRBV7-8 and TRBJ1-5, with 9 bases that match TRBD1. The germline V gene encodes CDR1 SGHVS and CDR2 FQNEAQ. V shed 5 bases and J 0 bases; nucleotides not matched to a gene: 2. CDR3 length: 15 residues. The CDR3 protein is CASSADRGSNQPQHF. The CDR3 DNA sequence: TGTGCCAGCAGCGCGGACAGGGGTAGCAATCAGCCCCAGCATTTT.

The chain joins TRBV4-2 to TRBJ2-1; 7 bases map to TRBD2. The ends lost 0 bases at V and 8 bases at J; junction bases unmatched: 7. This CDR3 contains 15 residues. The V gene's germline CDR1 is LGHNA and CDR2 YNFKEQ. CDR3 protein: CASSQDSGEGHEQFF. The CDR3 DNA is TGTGCCAGCAGCCAAGATTCGGGGGAGGGCCATGAGCAGTTCTTC.

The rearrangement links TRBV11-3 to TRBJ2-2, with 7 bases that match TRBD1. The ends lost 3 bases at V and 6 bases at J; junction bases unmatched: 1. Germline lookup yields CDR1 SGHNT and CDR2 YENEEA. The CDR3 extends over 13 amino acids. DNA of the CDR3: TGTGCCAGCAGCTTGACAGGGTCCGGGGAGCTGTTTTTT. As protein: CASSLTGSGELFF.

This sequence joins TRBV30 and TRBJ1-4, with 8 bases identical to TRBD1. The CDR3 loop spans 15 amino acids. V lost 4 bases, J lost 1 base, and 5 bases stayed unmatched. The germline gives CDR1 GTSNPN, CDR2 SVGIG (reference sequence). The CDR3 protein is CAWTGGLITNEKLFF. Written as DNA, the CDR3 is TGTGCCTGGACAGGGGGCCTTATAACTAATGAAAAACTGTTTTTT.